This T cell receptor beta chain comes out of a study of T cells after yellow fever vaccination. TCRdb reprocessed the 5' RACE reads with MiXCR, giving one entry per CDR3 protein. The table has roughly 330,000 distinct CDR3 sequences, 3% to 4.5% seen once. Trimming cost V 0 bases and J 0 bases, with 10 bases left between them. Germline V gives CDR1 SGHRS, CDR2 YFSETQ. This CDR3 comprises 16 residues. This clonotype was observed many times. The sequencing used PBMCs, collected 5 days after the yellow fever booster vaccination. The V and J genes are TRBV5-1 and TRBJ2-4; perhaps TRBD1 as D (6 bases). The sequence was obtained from a young man who received the YFV17D yellow fever vaccine. The DNA of the CDR3 is TGCGCCAGCAGCTTGGCAGGGGTTCTAGCCAAAAACATTCAGTACTTC. This codes for CASSLAGVLAKNIQYF.